This TCR beta chain appears in the sequencing data of a study of T-cell memory formation after mild COVID-19. Study-level background: TCR clusters largely stayed donor specific.

This clonotype was found a few times. The CDR3 runs 13 residues. The V gene end was trimmed by 5 bases and the J gene end by 8 bases; junction bases not matched to a gene: 4. CDR1 LNHNV and CDR2 YYDKDF come from the germline V gene (reference sequence). After 5'RACE with constant-segment primers, TCR alpha and TCR beta cDNA libraries carrying sample barcodes and UMIs were obtained. TCRdb re-called the 5' RACE reads with MiXCR, one entry per CDR3 protein. The repertoire consists of under 550,000 distinct CDR3 sequences, with more than 15% occurring once and the leading ten covering roughly 21%. Sequenced sample: PBMCs or a T cell subset sorted from them (not recorded which). This chain joins TRBV15 and TRBJ1-2, with 11 bases fitting TRBD1. The source of this sequence is a man aged 18 to 30 who had mild COVID-19 (a few samples of this study predate the infection). Cell type and time point are not known. The CDR3 loop is CATSPGQGGGYTF. CDR3 nucleotide sequence: TGTGCCACCAGCCCGGGACAGGGGGGAGGCTACACCTTC.